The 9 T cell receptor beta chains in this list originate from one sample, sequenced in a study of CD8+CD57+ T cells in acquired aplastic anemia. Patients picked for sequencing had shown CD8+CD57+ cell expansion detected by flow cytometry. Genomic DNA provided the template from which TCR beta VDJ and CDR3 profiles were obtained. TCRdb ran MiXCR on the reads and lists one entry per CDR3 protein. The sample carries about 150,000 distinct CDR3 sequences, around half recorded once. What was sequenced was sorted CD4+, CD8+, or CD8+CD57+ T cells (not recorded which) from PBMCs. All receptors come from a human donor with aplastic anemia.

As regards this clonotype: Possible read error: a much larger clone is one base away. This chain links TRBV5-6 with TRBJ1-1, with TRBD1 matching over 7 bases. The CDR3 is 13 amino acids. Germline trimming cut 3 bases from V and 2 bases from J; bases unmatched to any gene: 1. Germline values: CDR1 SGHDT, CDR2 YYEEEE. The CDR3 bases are TGTGCCAGCAGCTGGGACAGTAACACTGAAGCTTTCTTT. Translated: CASSWDSNTEAFF.

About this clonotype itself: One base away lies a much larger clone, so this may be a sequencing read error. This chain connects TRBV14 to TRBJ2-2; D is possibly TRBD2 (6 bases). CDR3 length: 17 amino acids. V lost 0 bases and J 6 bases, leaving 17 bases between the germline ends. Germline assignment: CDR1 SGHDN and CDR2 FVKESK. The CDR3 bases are TGTGCCAGCAGCCAAGACTTGCTTAGCGGACACGCCGGGGAGCTGTTTTTT. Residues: CASSQDLLSGHAGELFF. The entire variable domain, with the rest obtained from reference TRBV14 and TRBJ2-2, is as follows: EAGVTQFPSHSVIEKGQTVTLRCDPISGHDNLYWYRRVMGKEIKFLLHFVKESKQDESGMPNNRFLAERTGGTYSTLKVQPAELEDSGVYFCASSQDLLSGHAGELFFGEGSRLTVL.

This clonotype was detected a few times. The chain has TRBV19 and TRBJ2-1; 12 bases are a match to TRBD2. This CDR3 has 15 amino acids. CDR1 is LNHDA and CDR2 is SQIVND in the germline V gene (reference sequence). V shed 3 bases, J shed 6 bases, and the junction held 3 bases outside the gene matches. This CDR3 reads CASSMTSGGSNEQFF. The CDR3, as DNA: TGTGCCAGTAGTATGACTAGCGGGGGATCCAATGAGCAGTTCTTC.

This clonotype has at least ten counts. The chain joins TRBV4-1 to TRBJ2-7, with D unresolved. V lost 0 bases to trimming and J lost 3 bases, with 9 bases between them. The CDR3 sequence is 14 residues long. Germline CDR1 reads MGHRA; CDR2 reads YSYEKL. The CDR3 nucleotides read TGCGCCAGCAGCCAAGATCCCCAATTCTACGAGCAGTACTTC. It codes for CASSQDPQFYEQYF.

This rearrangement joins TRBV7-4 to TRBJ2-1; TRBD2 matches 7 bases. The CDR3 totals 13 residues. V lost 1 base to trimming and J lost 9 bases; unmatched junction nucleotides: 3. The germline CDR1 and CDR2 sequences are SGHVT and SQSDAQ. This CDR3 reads CASSLGERGEQFF. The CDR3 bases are TGTGCCAGCAGCTTAGGGGAGCGGGGTGAGCAGTTCTTC. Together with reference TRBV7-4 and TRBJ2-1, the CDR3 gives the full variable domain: GAGVSQSPRYKVAKRGRDVALRCDSISGHVTLYWYRQTLGQGSEVLTYSQSDAQRDKSGRPSGRFSAERPERSVSTLKIQRTEQGDSAVYLCASSLGERGEQFFGPGTRLTVL.

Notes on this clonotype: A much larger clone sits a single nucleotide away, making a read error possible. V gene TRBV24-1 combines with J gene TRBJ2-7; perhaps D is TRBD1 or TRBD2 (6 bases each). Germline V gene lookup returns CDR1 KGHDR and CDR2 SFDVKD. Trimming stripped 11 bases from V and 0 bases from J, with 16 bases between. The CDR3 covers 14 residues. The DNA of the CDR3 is TGTGCCAGCAGAACCGGGGGCAGCTCCTACGAGCAGTACGTC. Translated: CASRTGGSSYEQYV.

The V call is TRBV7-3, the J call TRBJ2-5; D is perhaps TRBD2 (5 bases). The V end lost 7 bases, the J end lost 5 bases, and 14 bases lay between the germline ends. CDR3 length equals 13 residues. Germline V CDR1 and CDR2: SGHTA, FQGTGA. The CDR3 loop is CASTPFPGETQYF. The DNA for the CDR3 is TGTGCCAGCACCCCATTTCCGGGGGAGACCCAGTACTTC.

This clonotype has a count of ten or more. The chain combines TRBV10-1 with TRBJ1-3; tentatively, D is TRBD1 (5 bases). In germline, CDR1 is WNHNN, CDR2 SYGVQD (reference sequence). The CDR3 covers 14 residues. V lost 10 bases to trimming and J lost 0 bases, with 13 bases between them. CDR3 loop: CANGMGLSGNTIYF. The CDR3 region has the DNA TGCGCCAACGGGATGGGACTCTCTGGAAACACCATATATTTT.

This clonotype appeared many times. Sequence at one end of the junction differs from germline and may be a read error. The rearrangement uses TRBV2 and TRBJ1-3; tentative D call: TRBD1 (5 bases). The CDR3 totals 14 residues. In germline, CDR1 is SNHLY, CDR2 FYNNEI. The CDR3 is CASSADSSGNTTYF. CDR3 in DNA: TGTGCCAGCTCGGCTGACAGCTCTGGAAACACCACATATTTT.